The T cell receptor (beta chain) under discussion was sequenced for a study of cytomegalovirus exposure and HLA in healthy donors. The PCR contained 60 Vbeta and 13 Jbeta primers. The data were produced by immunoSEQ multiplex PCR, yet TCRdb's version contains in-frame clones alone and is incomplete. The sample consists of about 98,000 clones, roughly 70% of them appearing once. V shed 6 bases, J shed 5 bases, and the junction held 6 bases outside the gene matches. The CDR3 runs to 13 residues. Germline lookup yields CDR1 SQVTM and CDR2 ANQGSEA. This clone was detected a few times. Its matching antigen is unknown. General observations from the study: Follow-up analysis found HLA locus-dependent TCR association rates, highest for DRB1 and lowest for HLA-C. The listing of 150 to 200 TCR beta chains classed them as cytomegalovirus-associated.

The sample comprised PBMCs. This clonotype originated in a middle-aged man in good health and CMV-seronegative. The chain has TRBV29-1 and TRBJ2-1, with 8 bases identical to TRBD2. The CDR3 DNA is TGCAGCGTGAGCGGGGGCCGTCACAATGAGCAGTTCTTC. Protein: CSVSGGRHNEQFF.